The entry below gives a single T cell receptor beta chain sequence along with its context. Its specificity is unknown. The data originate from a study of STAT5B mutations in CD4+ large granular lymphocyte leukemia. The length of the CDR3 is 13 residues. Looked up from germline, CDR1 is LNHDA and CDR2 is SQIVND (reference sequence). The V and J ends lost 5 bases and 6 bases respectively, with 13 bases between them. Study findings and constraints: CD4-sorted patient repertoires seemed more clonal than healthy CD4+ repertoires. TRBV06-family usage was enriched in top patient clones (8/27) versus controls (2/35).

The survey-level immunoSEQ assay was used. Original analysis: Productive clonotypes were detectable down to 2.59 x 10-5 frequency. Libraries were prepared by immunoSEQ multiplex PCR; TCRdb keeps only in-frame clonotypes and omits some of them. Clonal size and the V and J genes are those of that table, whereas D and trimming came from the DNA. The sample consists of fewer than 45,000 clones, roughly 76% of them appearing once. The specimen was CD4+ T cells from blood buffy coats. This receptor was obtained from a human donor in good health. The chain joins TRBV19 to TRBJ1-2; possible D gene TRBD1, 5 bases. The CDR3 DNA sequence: TGTGCCAGTAGTCCCGACAGAGTGGATGGCTACACCTTC. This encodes CASSPDRVDGYTF.